The rows below give T cell receptor beta chains drawn from one sample of a study of blood T cells in healthy people across ages. Using its own MiXCR run on the 5' RACE reads, TCRdb lists one record per CDR3 protein. The sample lists approximately 1.5 million distinct CDR3 sequences, about 32% occurring once. The sequencing input was blood. These receptors were obtained from a woman in her thirties in good health. The CDR3 runs from the conserved cysteine through the conserved F or W. The D gene is left open where the match is weak. Rows may omit the clone size; those that give it use once, few, many or a size class.

j_gene: TRBJ2-1; v_gene: TRBV20-1; d_gene: .; abundance: .; CDR3nt: TGCAGATGCGGTCTTAGCTCCTACAATGAGCAGTTCTTC; CDR3aa: CRCGLSSYNEQFF
j_gene: TRBJ2-5; v_gene: TRBV20-1; d_gene: .; abundance: .; CDR3nt: TGCAGTGCTAGACCGAACGGAGAGACCCAGTACTTC; CDR3aa: CSARPNGETQYF
j_gene: TRBJ2-1; v_gene: TRBV20-1; d_gene: .; abundance: .; CDR3nt: TGCAGTGATGAGAGGGGGGCCTTCTACAATGAGCAGTTCTTC; CDR3aa: CSDERGAFYNEQFF
j_gene: TRBJ2-4; v_gene: TRBV3-1; d_gene: .; abundance: .; CDR3nt: TGTGCCAGCAGCCGGAGGGGCAGGCGTCCGGACATTCAGTACTTC; CDR3aa: CASSRRGRRPDIQYF
j_gene: TRBJ2-1; v_gene: TRBV4-2; d_gene: .; abundance: few; CDR3nt: TGTGCCAGCAGCCAAGGGGGTTTGGACAATGAGCAGTTCTTC; CDR3aa: CASSQGGLDNEQFF
j_gene: TRBJ2-2; v_gene: TRBV20-1; d_gene: .; abundance: .; CDR3nt: TGCAGTGCAACACAGGGAAGTAAAACCGGGGAGCTGTTTTTT; CDR3aa: CSATQGSKTGELFF
j_gene: TRBJ2-1; v_gene: TRBV14; d_gene: TRBD2; abundance: few; CDR3nt: TGTGCCAGCAGCCCCCCCCGGGGGGGGGCAAACAATGAGCAGTTCTTC; CDR3aa: CASSPPRGGANNEQFF
j_gene: TRBJ2-7; v_gene: TRBV7-2; d_gene: .; abundance: .; CDR3nt: TGTGTCAGCAGCCAGGGGGGGACCGTCTACGAGCAGTACTTC; CDR3aa: CVSSQGGTVYEQYF
j_gene: TRBJ1-2; v_gene: TRBV20-1; d_gene: TRBD1; abundance: .; CDR3nt: TGCAGTGCCGACGGCGGCCAGGGGGCTAACTATGGCTACACCTTC; CDR3aa: CSADGGQGANYGYTF
j_gene: TRBJ2-1; v_gene: TRBV5-1; d_gene: .; abundance: .; CDR3nt: TGCGCCAGCAGCTTGGCGGCTAGGCCTAGCAATGAGCAGTTCTTC; CDR3aa: CASSLAARPSNEQFF
j_gene: TRBJ1-2; v_gene: TRBV29-1; d_gene: .; abundance: few; CDR3nt: TGCAGCGTAAGAGGGACTGATAGATTTAACTATGGCTACACCTTC; CDR3aa: CSVRGTDRFNYGYTF
j_gene: TRBJ2-7; v_gene: TRBV4-2; d_gene: .; abundance: many; CDR3nt: TGTGCCAGCAGCCAAGAATCGAGAGTCTTCTACGAGCAGTACTTC; CDR3aa: CASSQESRVFYEQYF
j_gene: TRBJ2-1; v_gene: TRBV6-2/TRBV6-3; d_gene: TRBD2; abundance: .; CDR3nt: TGTGCCAGCACCCAGGGACTAGCGGTCTTTTGGGAGCAGTTCTTC; CDR3aa: CASTQGLAVFWEQFF
j_gene: TRBJ2-3; v_gene: TRBV20-1; d_gene: .; abundance: few; CDR3nt: TGCAGTGCTTCACAGGGACTTCGCACAGATACGCAGTATTTT; CDR3aa: CSASQGLRTDTQYF
j_gene: TRBJ2-5; v_gene: TRBV6-5; d_gene: TRBD2; abundance: .; CDR3nt: TGTGCCAGCAGACCACCTCCTAGCGGGGTCCAAGAGACCCAGTACTTC; CDR3aa: CASRPPPSGVQETQYF
j_gene: TRBJ2-2; v_gene: TRBV27; d_gene: .; abundance: few; CDR3nt: TGTGCCAGCAGTTTATATCCCCCCTACACCGGGGAGCTGTTTTTT; CDR3aa: CASSLYPPYTGELFF
j_gene: TRBJ1-2; v_gene: TRBV6-1; d_gene: .; abundance: many; CDR3nt: TGTGCCAACCGACCGGGGCCATGGGAAGGCTACACCTTC; CDR3aa: CANRPGPWEGYTF
j_gene: TRBJ2-1; v_gene: TRBV7-9; d_gene: TRBD2; abundance: few; CDR3nt: TGTGCCAGCAGTAACCTGAGCGGGGAGCACGATGAGCAGTTCTTC; CDR3aa: CASSNLSGEHDEQFF
j_gene: TRBJ2-1; v_gene: TRBV7-9; d_gene: .; abundance: .; CDR3nt: TGTGCCAGCAGAACTACAGGAGAGAGTGAGCAGTTCTTC; CDR3aa: CASRTTGESEQFF
j_gene: TRBJ2-3; v_gene: TRBV27; d_gene: .; abundance: few; CDR3nt: TGTGCCAGCAGTTTCAGCTGGACAGCAGATACGCAGTATTTT; CDR3aa: CASSFSWTADTQYF
j_gene: TRBJ2-3; v_gene: TRBV13; d_gene: TRBD2; abundance: few; CDR3nt: TGTGCCAGCAGCTTTAGCGGGGCAAGGCCCAGCACAGATACGCAGTATTTT; CDR3aa: CASSFSGARPSTDTQYF
j_gene: TRBJ1-1; v_gene: TRBV20-1; d_gene: .; abundance: .; CDR3nt: TGCAGTGCTCGCAGAACGAACACTGAAGCTTTCTTT; CDR3aa: CSARRTNTEAFF
j_gene: TRBJ2-1; v_gene: TRBV28; d_gene: .; abundance: .; CDR3nt: TGTGCCAGCAGTCCCTCGGACGGGATCAATGAGCAGTTCTTC; CDR3aa: CASSPSDGINEQFF
j_gene: TRBJ1-2; v_gene: TRBV15; d_gene: .; abundance: few; CDR3nt: TGTGCCACCAGCAGAGGCGAATTGGGGGACTCCGGAACCGGCTATGGCTACACCTTC; CDR3aa: CATSRGELGDSGTGYGYTF